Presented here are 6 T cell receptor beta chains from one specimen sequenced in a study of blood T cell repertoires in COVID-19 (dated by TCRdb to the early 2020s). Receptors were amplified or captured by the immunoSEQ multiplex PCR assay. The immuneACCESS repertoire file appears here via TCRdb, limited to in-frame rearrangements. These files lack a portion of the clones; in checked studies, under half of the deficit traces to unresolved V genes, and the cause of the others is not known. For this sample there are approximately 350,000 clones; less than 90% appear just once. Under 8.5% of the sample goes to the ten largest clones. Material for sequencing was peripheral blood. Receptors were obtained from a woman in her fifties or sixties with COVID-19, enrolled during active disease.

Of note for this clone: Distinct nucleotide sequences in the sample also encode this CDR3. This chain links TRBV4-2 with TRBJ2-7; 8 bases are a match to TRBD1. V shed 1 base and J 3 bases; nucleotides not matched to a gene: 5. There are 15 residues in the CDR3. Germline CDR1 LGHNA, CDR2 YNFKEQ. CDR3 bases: TGTGCCAGCAGCCAAGGTGGACAGGGCAGCTACGAGCAGTACTTC. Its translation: CASSQGGQGSYEQYF.

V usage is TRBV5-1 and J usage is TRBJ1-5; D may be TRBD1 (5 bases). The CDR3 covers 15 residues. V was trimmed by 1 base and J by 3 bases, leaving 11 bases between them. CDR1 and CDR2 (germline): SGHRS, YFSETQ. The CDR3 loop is CASSLQGSNNQPQHF. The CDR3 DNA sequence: TGCGCCAGCAGCTTGCAGGGCTCGAACAATCAGCCCCAGCATTTT.

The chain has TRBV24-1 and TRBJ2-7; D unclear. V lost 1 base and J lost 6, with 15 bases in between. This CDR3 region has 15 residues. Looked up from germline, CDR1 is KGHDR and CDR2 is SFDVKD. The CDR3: CATSDLGADSGEQYF. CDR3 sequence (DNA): TGTGCCACCAGTGATTTAGGAGCCGACTCTGGCGAGCAGTACTTC.

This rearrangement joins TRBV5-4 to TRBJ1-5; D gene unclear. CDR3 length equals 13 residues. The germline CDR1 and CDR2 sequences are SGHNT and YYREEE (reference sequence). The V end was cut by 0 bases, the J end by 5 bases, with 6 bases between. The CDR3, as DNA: TGTGCCAGCAGCTTGGCCGGGGATCAGCCCCAGCATTTT. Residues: CASSLAGDQPQHF.

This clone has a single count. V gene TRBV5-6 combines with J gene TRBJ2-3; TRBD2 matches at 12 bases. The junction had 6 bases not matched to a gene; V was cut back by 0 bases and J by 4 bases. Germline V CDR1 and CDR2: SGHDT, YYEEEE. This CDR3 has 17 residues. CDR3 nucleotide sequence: TGTGCCAGCAGCTTGGCTCCTAGCGGGGGGGCCGCAGATACGCAGTATTTT. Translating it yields CASSLAPSGGAADTQYF.

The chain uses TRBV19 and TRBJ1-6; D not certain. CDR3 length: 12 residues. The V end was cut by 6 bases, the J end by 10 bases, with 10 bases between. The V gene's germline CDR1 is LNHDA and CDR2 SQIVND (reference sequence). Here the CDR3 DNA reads TGTGCCAGTAGACAGACTAGATCACCCCTCCACTTT. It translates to CASRQTRSPLHF.